The 14 T cell receptor beta chains presented below share a single source sample, sequenced in a study of blood T cell repertoires in COVID-19. Using immunoSEQ multiplex PCR, the repertoire was profiled, and TCRdb retains in-frame clones only, with some absent. The sample lists about 110,000 clones, 88% occurring once. What was sequenced was peripheral blood. The receptors were gathered from a human donor in a cohort sampled during active COVID-19.

This chain links TRBV28 with TRBJ2-7; D may be TRBD2 (6 bases). Per germline, CDR1 MDHEN and CDR2 SYDVKM. Trimming removed 10 bases at V and 7 bases at J, with 20 bases between. The length of the CDR3 is 13 residues. CDR3 nucleotide sequence: TGTGCCATAAGCTGGCGGGGCGGAGGGGAGCAGTACTTC. Encoded protein: CAISWRGGGEQYF. The whole variable domain, remainder taken from reference TRBV28 and TRBJ2-7, is DVKVTQSSRYLVKRTGEKVFLECVQDMDHENMFWYRQDPGLGLRLIYFSYDVKMKEKGDIPEGYSVSREKKERFSLILESASTNQTSMYLCAISWRGGGEQYFGPGTRLTVT.

V gene TRBV6-5 combines with J gene TRBJ1-3; D is unresolved. The CDR3 is made up of 14 amino acids. CDR1 and CDR2 (germline): MNHEY, SVGAGI. The V end lost 6 bases, the J end lost 2 bases, and 11 bases lay between the germline ends. The chain's CDR3 is CASRVSLTGNTIYF. The CDR3 region has the DNA TGTGCCAGCAGGGTCTCGCTAACTGGAAACACCATATATTTT.

The rearrangement uses TRBV28 and TRBJ1-6; 9 bases fit TRBD1. V lost 0 bases to trimming and J lost 10 bases; unmatched junction nucleotides: 4. The CDR3 has 15 residues. Germline CDR1 is MDHEN and CDR2 is SYDVKM. The CDR3 sequence: CASSLWGTGNSPLHF. The CDR3 DNA sequence: TGTGCCAGCAGTTTATGGGGGACAGGGAACTCACCCCTCCACTTT.

The chain combines TRBV9 with TRBJ1-3; D may be TRBD1 (6 bases). Per the germline V gene, CDR1 is SGDLS and CDR2 is YYNGEE. The CDR3 consists of 15 residues. The V and J ends lost 2 bases and 3 bases respectively, with 12 bases between them. Here the CDR3 reads CASSVEQGDGNTIYF. As DNA, the CDR3 is TGTGCCAGCAGCGTCGAACAGGGCGATGGAAACACCATATATTTT.

The chain uses TRBV5-4 and TRBJ2-2, with 9 bases matching TRBD1. Germline V gene sequence: CDR1 SGHNT, CDR2 YYREEE (reference sequence). The CDR3 contains 16 residues. Germline trimming cut 4 bases from V and 5 bases from J; bases unmatched to any gene: 9. CDR3 nucleotide sequence: TGTGCCAGCAGCGGAACCGGGACAGGGTCGACCGGGGAGCTGTTTTTT. Translation gives CASSGTGTGSTGELFF.

Concerning this clone itself: An end of the junction differs from the germline gene, which may be a read error. The gene calls are TRBV11-2 and TRBJ2-2; D might be TRBD1 (6 bases). Per the germline V gene, CDR1 is SGHAT and CDR2 is FQNNGV. CDR3 length: 15 residues. CDR3 amino acids: CASSLDRGYTGELFF. The CDR3 DNA reads TGTGCCAGCAGCCTAGATAGGGGGTACACCGGGGAGCTGTTTTTT.

This clone was seen only once. This chain joins TRBV7-9 and TRBJ2-2, with 8 bases that match TRBD2. Germline assignment: CDR1 SEHNR and CDR2 FQNEAQ (reference sequence). This CDR3 has 15 amino acids. The ends lost 5 bases at V and 7 bases at J; junction bases unmatched: 9. CDR3 sequence: CASSPGQRESGELFF. The CDR3 DNA is TGTGCCAGCAGCCCCGGGCAGCGGGAGAGCGGGGAGCTGTTTTTT.

The chain recombines TRBV2 with TRBJ2-2, with TRBD2 matching over 7 bases. With 11 bases clipped from V and 0 bases from J, the junction kept 12 bases outside the gene matches. This CDR3 is built from 16 residues. The germline V gene has CDR1 SNHLY and CDR2 FYNNEI. The CDR3 coding sequence is TGTGCCCTGGGGGAGGGGCGGGCCTCGAACACCGGGGAGCTGTTTTTT. It encodes CALGEGRASNTGELFF.

V usage is TRBV19 and J usage is TRBJ1-2; tentative D call: TRBD1 (6 bases). CDR1 and CDR2 (germline): LNHDA, SQIVND (reference sequence). The CDR3 has 16 amino acids. V lost 3 bases and J lost 7, with 21 bases in between. CDR3 DNA: TGTGCCAGTAGTATGAATCTCTTTACAGGGCGGGCTGGCTACACCTTC. Its translation: CASSMNLFTGRAGYTF. Complete variable domain (other parts from reference TRBV19 and TRBJ1-2): DGGITQSPKYLFRKEGQNVTLSCEQNLNHDAMYWYRQDPGQGLRLIYYSQIVNDFQKGDIAEGYSVSREKKESFPLTVTSAQKNPTAFYLCASSMNLFTGRAGYTFGSGTRLTVV.

This clone came up a few times. The chain recombines TRBV2 with TRBJ1-1, with D possibly TRBD1 on 5 matching bases. V dropped 6 bases and J dropped 6 bases, with 14 bases sitting between them. The CDR3 runs 13 residues. Germline V gene lookup returns CDR1 SNHLY and CDR2 FYNNEI. The CDR3 region has the DNA TGTGCCAGCAGGGACGATTCAGGGTCTGAAGCTTTCTTT. This codes for CASRDDSGSEAFF.

This chain links TRBV7-2 with TRBJ2-5, with a tentative D call TRBD2 (7 bases). This CDR3 has 15 residues. The V gene lost 2 bases and the J gene lost 5 bases, with 15 bases spanning the gap. Germline V gene data show CDR1 as SGHTA and CDR2 as FQGNSA. CDR3 coding DNA: TGTGCCAGCAGCTTAACTCGGGGGGCCGGGGAGACCCAGTACTTC. It is translated as CASSLTRGAGETQYF.

V usage is TRBV3-1 (or the pseudogene TRBV3-2) and J usage is TRBJ2-3; 7 positions agree with TRBD2. The CDR3 totals 18 residues. Trimming cost V 4 bases and J 6 bases; bases outside gene matches: 19. Germline V gene data show CDR1 as LGHDT and CDR2 as YNNKEL (reference sequence). The CDR3 spells CASSPLSSGSWGSDTQYF. Here the CDR3 DNA reads TGTGCCAGCAGCCCTCTCTCTAGCGGTTCATGGGGGTCGGATACGCAGTATTTT.

Written as DNA, the CDR3 is TGCGCCAGCAGCTCTGAGGGACTCCGATACGAGCAGTACTTC. Translating gives CASSSEGLRYEQYF. V is TRBV5-1 and J is TRBJ2-7, with a possible D match to TRBD2 (6 bases). V was pared by 3 bases and J by 4 bases, with 14 bases between. Germline V gene data show CDR1 as SGHRS and CDR2 as YFSETQ. The CDR3 extends over 14 amino acids.

V is TRBV4-1 and J is TRBJ1-1, with D maybe TRBD1 (5 bases). V shed 2 bases and J shed 1 base, with 14 bases lying between them. This CDR3 is built from 16 residues. Per the germline V gene, CDR1 is MGHRA and CDR2 is YSYEKL. The CDR3 here is CASSQPLRAANTEAFF. In DNA form, the CDR3 reads TGCGCCAGCAGCCAACCACTCAGGGCCGCGAACACTGAAGCTTTCTTT.